These 6 T cell receptor beta chains originate from one sample sequenced in a study of blood T cells in healthy people across ages. PCR was performed a second time for about 7 to 11 cycles using a sample-barcoded 5' primer and a J-beta primer mix. A single record per CDR3 protein comes from TCRdb applying MiXCR to the 5' RACE reads. The sample lists roughly 720,000 distinct CDR3 sequences; 40% to 65% were seen once. Material for sequencing was blood. All receptors come from an elderly man in good health.

This sequence joins TRBV10-3 and TRBJ2-1, with 14 bases fitting TRBD2. The CDR3 loop spans 16 amino acids. The germline CDR1 and CDR2 sequences are ENHRY and SYGVKD. V was pared by 7 bases and J by 5 bases, with 7 bases of the junction left unmatched. CDR3 in DNA: TGTGCCATCACCCAGCGACTAGCGGGAGGGCACAATGAGCAGTTCTTC. It is translated as CAITQRLAGGHNEQFF.

This sequence joins TRBV28 and TRBJ1-2; no clear D. Trimming pared 6 bases from V and 4 bases from J, leaving 15 bases between. The CDR3 contains 14 residues. Germline V CDR1 and CDR2: MDHEN, SYDVKM. In nucleotides, the CDR3 is TGTGCCAGCAGCCCCGGTCGCCTCTTCTATGGCTACACCTTC. It translates to CASSPGRLFYGYTF.

The rearrangement joins TRBV5-6 to TRBJ1-4; 10 bases match TRBD1. This CDR3 region has 16 residues. V dropped 4 bases and J dropped 2; count of bases not matched to a gene: 5. CDR1 is SGHDT and CDR2 is YYEEEE in the germline V gene. DNA for the CDR3: TGTGCCAGCAGCCCGGACAGGGGGGCGACTAATGAAAAACTGTTTTTT. Encoded protein: CASSPDRGATNEKLFF.

This clonotype was picked up a small number of times. The germline gene is not matched at one end of the junction; a read error may be the cause. This rearrangement joins TRBV20-1 to TRBJ2-7; D gene ambiguous. Germline-derived CDR1 and CDR2 are DFQATT and SNEGSKA (reference sequence). The CDR3 covers 14 residues. CDR3 nucleotide sequence: TGCAGTGCCCCGATGGCGCGGAACTCCTACGAGCAGTATTTC. The encoded protein is CSAPMARNSYEQYF.

This clonotype was detected only a few times. This chain links TRBV7-9 with TRBJ2-4, with 8 bases fitting TRBD2. Per germline, CDR1 SEHNR and CDR2 FQNEAQ (reference sequence). Unmatched junction bases numbered 0, after V lost 2 bases and J lost 0 bases. The CDR3 spans 15 residues. As DNA, the CDR3 is TGTGCCAGCAGCTTAAGCGGGGGAGCCAAAAACATTCAGTACTTC. Amino acid sequence: CASSLSGGAKNIQYF.

This clonotype was seen a single time. This chain connects TRBV5-6 to TRBJ1-6; possibly TRBD1 for D (6 bases). V lost 4 bases to trimming and J lost 7 bases, with 12 bases between them. The CDR3 runs to 14 residues. CDR1 is SGHDT and CDR2 is YYEEEE in the germline V gene. The chain's CDR3 is CASSSTGKNSPLHF. In nucleotides, the CDR3 is TGTGCCAGCAGCAGTACAGGGAAGAATTCACCCCTCCACTTT.